This T cell receptor beta chain emerged from a study of metastatic and nonmetastatic thyroid tumors. About the study: From malignant and benign thyroid patients, repertoires in blood and in tumor or nodule tissue were compared.

The CDR3 length is 16 residues. V dropped 2 bases and J dropped 7; count of bases not matched to a gene: 13. Germline V gene lookup returns CDR1 SGHRS and CDR2 YFSETQ. Treatment of any kind had been given to no patient before thyroid surgery. TCRdb reprocessed the PCR reads using MiXCR. The sample holds about 32,000 clones, roughly a fifth seen once. This clone was picked up many times. V and J are TRBV5-1 and TRBJ2-7, with 9 bases that match TRBD2. The sequence was obtained from a female donor with papillary thyroid cancer or a benign thyroid nodule (not recorded which). Some clones in this sample may be carry-over from other donors' samples. Sequencing input: blood. The CDR3 DNA is TGCGCCAGCAGCTTCGGTAGCGGGAGTCCCATGTGGGAGCAGTACTTC. Amino acid sequence: CASSFGSGSPMWEQYF.